The 7 T cell receptor beta chains reported below all come from one sample, sequenced in a study of beta chain features in type 1 diabetes (dated by TCRdb to 2016 to 2018). Their cognate antigens are unknown. What the research found in general, with its limitations: A moderate but significant shortening of TCRB CDR3 length was observed in type 1 diabetes patients in all four CD4+ subsets.

Library preparation employed the immunoSEQ multiplex PCR assay. The entire amount of isolated RNA was reverse transcribed using the High Capacity cDNA Reverse Transcription Kit, so the sequenced TCRB transcripts were expressed ones. TCRdb holds this immuneACCESS table with in-frame rearrangements only. Some clones are missing; in checked studies, unresolved V genes explain under half, and the rest has no known cause. The sample contains fewer than 350,000 clones, roughly 15% of them found a single time. The ten largest make up 0.015% to 0.017% of the sample. Sequencing used naive CD4+ T cells from blood. What the cell subset or site label conveys for this sample: true naive CD4+ T cells. The origin of the receptors is a man younger than 30 with type 1 diabetes.

The CDR3 coding sequence is TGTGCCACCAGCCGTCCCCCCGGGTTGGATACGCAGTATTTT. It yields the protein CATSRPPGLDTQYF. V gene TRBV15 combines with J gene TRBJ2-3; D unresolved. V gave up 5 bases and J gave up 6 bases, with 15 bases separating them. This CDR3 comprises 14 residues. Germline V gene lookup returns CDR1 LNHNV and CDR2 YYDKDF (reference sequence).

This clone was counted a few times. This rearrangement joins TRBV6-5 to TRBJ2-5; no reliable D call. Germline V gives CDR1 MNHEY, CDR2 SVGAGI. This CDR3 spans 11 amino acids. The V end was cut by 6 bases, the J end by 7 bases, with 9 bases between. The CDR3 loop reads CASSSYGTQYF. The CDR3 DNA is TGTGCCAGCAGCTCCTACGGGACCCAGTACTTC.

There are a few counts of this clone. The V gene is TRBV30, the J gene TRBJ2-5; D remains unclear. The CDR3 spans 15 residues. CDR1 is GTSNPN and CDR2 is SVGIG in the germline V gene (reference sequence). Between the trimmed V and J ends, which lost 0 bases and 5 bases, there was a span of 16 bases. CDR3 DNA: TGTGCCTGGAGTGTACCCCCAGGAACTGAGGAGACCCAGTACTTC. This encodes CAWSVPPGTEETQYF.

The table lists this clone with a count of one. The CDR3 loop is CASSQGGLADTYEQYF. The CDR3 bases are TGCGCCAGCAGCCAAGGTGGACTAGCGGACACCTACGAGCAGTACTTC. The chain has TRBV4-1 and TRBJ2-7; 10 nucleotides align to TRBD2. CDR3 size: 16 residues. V lost 1 base, J lost 2 bases, and 5 bases stayed unmatched. CDR1 MGHRA and CDR2 YSYEKL come from the germline V gene.

This clone has just a few counts. This rearrangement joins TRBV11-3 to TRBJ2-1; 7 positions agree with TRBD1. CDR1 is SGHNT and CDR2 is YENEEA in the germline V gene. The V and J ends lost 5 bases and 6 bases, in that order; junction bases with no gene match: 4. The CDR3 is 13 residues long. CDR3: CASSVGQLNEQFF. In DNA form, the CDR3 reads TGTGCCAGCAGCGTGGGACAGCTCAATGAGCAGTTCTTC. The whole variable domain, filled in from reference TRBV11-3 and TRBJ2-1, reads EAGVVQSPRYKIIEKKQPVAFWCNPISGHNTLYWYLQNLGQGPELLIRYENEEAVDDSQLPKDRFSAERLKGVDSTLKIQPAELGDSAVYLCASSVGQLNEQFFGPGTRLTVL.

In this sample, this clone turned up a few times. V and J are TRBV7-2 and TRBJ1-2; 8 nucleotides align to TRBD1. This CDR3 is 14 amino acids long. Unmatched junction bases numbered 8, after V lost 4 bases and J lost 7 bases. The V gene's germline CDR1 is SGHTA and CDR2 FQGNSA. The CDR3 loop is CASSSQLDRAGYTF. The CDR3 bases are TGTGCCAGCAGCTCCCAGCTGGACAGGGCTGGCTACACCTTC.

J is TRBJ2-2 and V is TRBV10-3, with TRBD2 matching over 7 bases. The length of the CDR3 is 15 residues. With V trimmed by 8 bases and J by 6 bases, 12 bases remained unmatched. Germline loops: CDR1 ENHRY, CDR2 SYGVKD. DNA for the CDR3: TGTGCCATCGGGGGGGAGGACTATCGACCCGGGGAGCTGTTTTTT. Residues: CAIGGEDYRPGELFF.